This T cell receptor beta chain derives from a study of blood T cell repertoires in COVID-19. About the research overall: Acute and convalescent COVID-19 samples came from the United States, Italy and Spain. PBMCs, B-cell-depleted T cells, or T cells provided the cDNA or gDNA that made up the material.

There are 14 residues in the CDR3. Trimming took 7 bases from V and 5 from J, leaving 12 bases between them. The germline V gene has CDR1 MDHEN and CDR2 SYDVKM. Per the authors' pipeline: Counts of nucleated cells, estimated from reference gene primer amplification, were obtained. Some clones are missing from TCRdb's copy, which holds only in-frame ones; the method was immunoSEQ multiplex PCR. V, J and clone size reflect that table, while D and trimming were determined from the DNA. This sample has about 310,000 clones, with around nine tenths found just once. This receptor was obtained from a man aged 45-65 years with active or convalescent COVID-19. The sample consisted of peripheral blood. The J gene is TRBJ1-6, the V gene TRBV28, with D possibly matching TRBD1 (5 bases). Written as DNA, the CDR3 is TGTGCCAGCACCGTTGGACACAATAATTCACCCCTCCACTTT. It encodes CASTVGHNNSPLHF.